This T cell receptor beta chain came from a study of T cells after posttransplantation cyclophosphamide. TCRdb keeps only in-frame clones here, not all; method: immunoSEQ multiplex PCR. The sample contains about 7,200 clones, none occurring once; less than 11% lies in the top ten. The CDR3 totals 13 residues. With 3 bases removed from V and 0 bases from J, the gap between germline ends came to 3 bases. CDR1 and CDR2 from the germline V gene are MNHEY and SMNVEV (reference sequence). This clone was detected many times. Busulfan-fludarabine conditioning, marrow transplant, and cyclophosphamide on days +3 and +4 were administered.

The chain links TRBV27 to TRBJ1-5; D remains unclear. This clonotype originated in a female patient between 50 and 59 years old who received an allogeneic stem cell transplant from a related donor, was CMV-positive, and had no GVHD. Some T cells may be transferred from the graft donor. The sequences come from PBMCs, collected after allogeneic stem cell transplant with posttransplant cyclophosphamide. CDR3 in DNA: TGTGCCAGCAGTTTCTATAGCAATCAGCCCCAGCATTTT. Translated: CASSFYSNQPQHF.